The 15 T cell receptor beta chains reported below all come from one sample, sequenced in a study of T cells expressing NK-cell markers. With the 5' RACE reads reprocessed, TCRdb shows one record per CDR3 protein and no DNA. Its table lists about 170,000 distinct CDR3 sequences. Material for sequencing was blood T cells: a sorted CD56 or NKG2C T cell subset, CD4+ or CD8+ T cells, or bulk PBMC T cells (not recorded which). The receptors shown here come from a man aged 18-75 years in good health.

The rearrangement links TRBV12-3 or TRBV12-4 to TRBJ2-3; TCRdb's assignment of TRBD2 cannot be checked, as there is no DNA. This CDR3 is built from 13 residues. The CDR3 loop is CASSFERGVLQYF.

The rearrangement links TRBV7-9 to TRBJ1-1. The CDR3 consists of 12 residues. Germline V CDR1 and CDR2: SEHNR, FQNEAQ (reference sequence). CDR3 protein: CASTSGYTEAFF.

This chain joins TRBV28 and TRBJ2-7. CDR1 MDHEN and CDR2 SYDVKM come from the germline V gene. This CDR3 comprises 13 residues. The CDR3 reads CASSLNLGYEQYF.

The chain joins TRBV7-2 to TRBJ2-7; TCRdb proposes TRBD1, but this gene call is untestable without DNA. CDR3 length: 15 amino acids. Germline V gives CDR1 SGHTA, CDR2 FQGNSA. The CDR3 is CASSLEVTGGGEQYF.

The chain joins TRBV11-1 to TRBJ2-2; TCRdb's D call of TRBD2 is untestable without DNA. Germline CDR1 and CDR2: SGHAT and FQDESV (reference sequence). This CDR3 is 19 amino acids long. This CDR3 reads CASSPPRVAGGPITGELFF.

V gene TRBV28 combines with J gene TRBJ2-7; the D call of TRBD1 rests on TCRdb alone, since no DNA is present to check it. Germline lookup yields CDR1 MDHEN and CDR2 SYDVKM. The CDR3 extends over 13 amino acids. CDR3 residues: CASSWTGSTGQYF. Combining the CDR3 with reference TRBV28 and TRBJ2-7 gives the whole variable domain DVKVTQSSRYLVKRTGEKVFLECVQDMDHENMFWYRQDPGLGLRLIYFSYDVKMKEKGDIPEGYSVSREKKERFSLILESASTNQTSMYLCASSWTGSTGQYFGPGTRLTVT.

The chain links TRBV6-5 to TRBJ2-3; TCRdb reports TRBD1, a call that lacks DNA to check it against. This CDR3 spans 17 amino acids. CDR1 and CDR2 from the germline V gene are MNHEY and SVGAGI. The CDR3 spells CASSYDRGSSSTDTQYF.

The chain combines TRBV18 with TRBJ2-7. Germline CDR1 KGHSH, CDR2 LQKENI. The CDR3 extends over 16 amino acids. CDR3 sequence: CASSPPRSEEIGGQYF.

The rearrangement joins TRBV5-8 to TRBJ2-2; the D gene TCRdb calls, TRBD1, cannot be checked with no DNA. CDR3 length: 15 amino acids. CDR1 and CDR2 (germline): SGHTS, YDEGEE. The CDR3 reads CASSSGQTNTGELFF.

The CDR3 spells CASRWYRDQPQHF. The genes are TRBV28 and TRBJ1-5. The CDR3 spans 13 residues. Germline values: CDR1 MDHEN, CDR2 SYDVKM.

This sequence joins TRBV30 and TRBJ2-1; TCRdb gives TRBD2 as the D gene, but with no DNA this cannot be confirmed. The germline V gene has CDR1 GTSNPN and CDR2 SVGIG (reference sequence). This CDR3 region has 14 residues. CDR3 region: CAWSVGSEYNEQFF.

This chain links TRBV7-9 with TRBJ2-3; absent DNA, TCRdb's TRBD2 call cannot be checked. Germline V lookup: CDR1 SEHNR, CDR2 FQNEAQ (reference sequence). The CDR3 contains 17 residues. The CDR3 reads CASSAMIAGGITDTQYF.

V and J are TRBV2 and TRBJ2-2. Germline V gene sequence: CDR1 SNHLY, CDR2 FYNNEI. The length of the CDR3 is 15 residues. Here the CDR3 reads CASSVSVFNTGELFF.

The V gene is TRBV28, the J gene TRBJ2-5; TCRdb's D call, TRBD2, is unchecked because there is no DNA. Germline V lookup: CDR1 MDHEN, CDR2 SYDVKM. The CDR3 is made up of 16 amino acids. CDR3: CASSLYGGVLEETQYF.

The chain uses TRBV7-9 and TRBJ2-5; with no DNA, the TCRdb D assignment of TRBD1 cannot be verified. Germline V gene data show CDR1 as SEHNR and CDR2 as FQNEAQ (reference sequence). This CDR3 is 15 amino acids long. This CDR3 is CASSSGRRDQETQYF. The variable domain in full, completed from reference TRBV7-9 and TRBJ2-5, reads DTGVSQNPRHKITKRGQNVTFRCDPISEHNRLYWYRQTLGQGPEFLTYFQNEAQLEKSRLLSDRFSAERPKGSFSTLEIQRTEQGDSAMYLCASSSGRRDQETQYFGPGTRLLVL.